The rows below give T cell receptor beta chains drawn from one sample of a study of cytomegalovirus exposure and HLA in healthy donors. Sequencing used immunoSEQ multiplex PCR; TCRdb keeps in-frame clones, though not all of them. The sample shows some 88,000 clones, approximately 63% of them seen only once. Source material: PBMCs. All receptors derive from a woman aged 30 to 39 in good health and CMV-seronegative. Each CDR3 is given with its conserved first and last residue. Clone size appears in some rows only: once, few, many, or a class for an expanded clone.

v_gene,abundance,j_gene,CDR3aa
TRBV5-1,few,TRBJ2-3,CASRLLAGGPGTDTQYF
TRBV7-6,-,TRBJ2-5,CASSRAAGAETQYF
TRBV6-1,-,TRBJ1-1,CASSLGGAQNTEAFF
TRBV27,-,TRBJ1-6,CASSQSILGTGNSPLHF
TRBV23-1,once,TRBJ1-2,CASSQSGDGQCNGYTF
TRBV11-2,-,TRBJ2-3,CASSFKDTQYF
TRBV7-8,-,TRBJ1-2,CASSLSGTGNYGYTF
TRBV5-4,-,TRBJ2-7,CASSRGLADSSYEQYF
TRBV18,-,TRBJ1-2,CASSRGTFAGTGGAYTF
TRBV5-8,few,TRBJ1-5,CASSGTGGNQPQHF
TRBV5-5,-,TRBJ1-2,CASSLRDRGISYTF
TRBV7-7,few,TRBJ2-2,CASSPGGSGGELFF
TRBV7-8,-,TRBJ2-3,CASSLFPSGGLSSTDTQYF
TRBV28,-,TRBJ1-6,CASSLPDRVGNSPLHF
TRBV5-6,once,-,CASSSIWGQGTYEQYF
TRBV6-8,-,TRBJ2-7,CASVLWEGPSYEQYF
TRBV19,-,TRBJ1-5,CASSIAGQGLNQPQHF
TRBV5-1,few,TRBJ2-1,CASSLPSGYNEQFF
TRBV27,-,TRBJ1-1,CASGRSTEAFF
TRBV5-1,few,TRBJ2-5,CASSLFLTKETQYF
TRBV6-5,-,TRBJ1-1,CASTRRSEAFF
TRBV19,few,TRBJ2-3,CASSIVAGDLVGTDTQYF
TRBV2,few,TRBJ1-2,CASSEVVGYGYTF
TRBV4-2,-,TRBJ2-7,CASSQAEGLYEQYF
TRBV5-1,once,TRBJ1-3,CASSPATGLGHTIYF
TRBV7-9,-,TRBJ1-1,CASSLPSEAFF
TRBV5-4,-,TRBJ2-7,CASSFDRGYEQYF
TRBV5-1,-,TRBJ1-1,CASGLGTGGITEAFF
TRBV19,-,TRBJ2-7,CASSVGTGIYEQYF
TRBV19,-,TRBJ1-2,CASSGSGTVAYGYTF
TRBV9,-,TRBJ2-5,CASSIGLLQETQYF
TRBV5-1,-,TRBJ2-3,CASSSGSFGGNTDTQYF
TRBV4-1,-,TRBJ1-2,CASSQVGQYYGYTF
TRBV21-1,-,TRBJ1-4,CASSKKSWGQKLFF
TRBV7-2,few,TRBJ1-5,CASGSGTGAGQPQHF
TRBV2,few,TRBJ2-1,CASRLERTSYNEQFF
TRBV7-2,-,TRBJ1-1,CASRGTGGRTEAFF
TRBV9,-,TRBJ1-2,CASSRSSSRDRGRGYTF
TRBV5-4,-,TRBJ2-3,CASSRTSGGTDTQYF
TRBV28,-,TRBJ1-2,CASSLGRVNYGYTF
TRBV5-4,few,TRBJ2-3,CASSRGQGSTDTQYF
TRBV10-3,-,TRBJ1-4,CAIRGQRNEKLFF
TRBV2,-,TRBJ1-1,CASSDSPEAFF
TRBV5-4,-,TRBJ2-4,CASSLLVTSQGKNIQYF
TRBV15,few,TRBJ1-1,CATSRAQGARAFF
TRBV4-1,few,TRBJ2-1,CASSQVTGRGYNEQFF
TRBV30,-,TRBJ2-7,CAWSPSGYEQYF
TRBV19,-,TRBJ1-1,CASSTNRGKNTEAFF
TRBV5-6,-,TRBJ2-7,CASSWGRVLSYEQYF
TRBV6-5,-,TRBJ1-5,CASSSGQGVKPQHF
TRBV10-1,-,TRBJ2-1,CASRSGGPLNEQFF
TRBV7-6,-,TRBJ1-2,CASSLVGTGSNYGYTF
TRBV19,-,TRBJ2-7,CASSIEGPYEQYF
TRBV7-8,-,TRBJ2-7,CASSLLPSDSYEQYF
TRBV4-3,-,TRBJ1-1,CASSLLGGNTEAFF
TRBV5-1,-,TRBJ1-6,CASSLGEAYNSPLHF
TRBV5-4,-,TRBJ1-1,CASSLAGTGAVEAFF
TRBV28,-,TRBJ1-1,CASSLWGARWNTEAFF
TRBV5-4,-,TRBJ2-3,CASTSAGGVDTQYF
TRBV6-5,few,TRBJ1-1,CASREGTGGRTEAFF